The 12 T cell receptor beta chains below all came from one sample that was sequenced in a study of blood T cell repertoires in COVID-19. Libraries were prepared by immunoSEQ multiplex PCR; TCRdb keeps only in-frame clonotypes and omits some of them. The data contain about 24,000 clones, 82% of them singletons. The material sequenced was peripheral blood. These receptors were taken from a human donor in a cohort sampled during active COVID-19.

This chain links TRBV9 with TRBJ1-6; D is uncertain. V lost 0 bases, J lost 7 bases, and 8 bases lay in between. This CDR3 is built from 14 residues. Germline CDR1 and CDR2: SGDLS and YYNGEE. CDR3 nucleotide sequence: TGTGCCAGCAGCGTAGTTGCGGGGAATTCACCCCTCCACTTT. It is translated as CASSVVAGNSPLHF. Complete variable domain (other parts from reference TRBV9 and TRBJ1-6): DSGVTQTPKHLITATGQRVTLRCSPRSGDLSVYWYQQSLDQGLQFLIQYYNGEERAKGNILERFSAQQFPDLHSELNLSSLELGDSALYFCASSVVAGNSPLHFGNGTRLTVT.

The chain carries TRBV6-7 and TRBJ2-3; TRBD1 aligns across 7 bases. TRBV6-7 is reported as an ORF; its role is uncertain. The V and J ends lost 8 bases and 7 bases, in that order; junction bases with no gene match: 27. The CDR3 contains 19 residues. This chain's CDR3 is CASGGHRDSFGTARYTQYF. The CDR3 DNA follows: TGTGCCAGCGGGGGACACAGGGACAGTTTCGGAACAGCACGATATACGCAGTATTTT.

The genes are TRBV4-2 and TRBJ1-2, with 11 bases fitting TRBD1. V dropped 2 bases and J dropped 8; count of bases not matched to a gene: 13. Germline V CDR1 and CDR2: LGHNA, YNFKEQ. This CDR3 is built from 17 residues. The CDR3 nucleotides are TGTGCCAGCAGCCAAATCGAGGGACAGGGGGACGGTTACGGCTACACCTTC. Translated: CASSQIEGQGDGYGYTF.

This clone qualifies as medium-sized. The chain couples TRBV5-1 to TRBJ2-4, with TRBD1 matching 7 bases. This CDR3 has 15 amino acids. CDR1 and CDR2 from the germline V gene are SGHRS and YFSETQ. V was pared by 4 bases and J by 1 base, with 5 bases of the junction left unmatched. The CDR3 DNA reads as TGCGCCAGCAGCATTACGACAGGGGCCAAAAACATTCAGTACTTC. Its translation: CASSITTGAKNIQYF.

Within the sample, this clone is medium-sized. The CDR3 DNA reads as TGTGCCAGCAGCATGGGACAGGGGTATAATTCACCCCTCCACTTT. It yields the protein CASSMGQGYNSPLHF. The V and J genes are TRBV2 and TRBJ1-6; the match to TRBD1 covers 10 bases. CDR1 SNHLY and CDR2 FYNNEI come from the germline V gene. The junction had 3 bases not matched to a gene; V was cut back by 6 bases and J by 4 bases. The CDR3 has 15 residues.

The V and J genes are TRBV28 and TRBJ1-2; D is unclear. Trimming cost V 3 bases and J 2 bases, with 7 bases left between them. CDR3 size: 13 residues. Germline CDR1 and CDR2: MDHEN and SYDVKM. CDR3 sequence: CASSFGPNYGYTF. CDR3 coding DNA: TGTGCCAGCAGTTTTGGGCCCAACTATGGCTACACCTTC.

The V call is TRBV14, the J call TRBJ2-5; 8 positions agree with TRBD2. After removal of 3 bases from V and 0 bases from J, the junction contained 3 bases not matched to a gene. The CDR3 runs to 15 residues. Germline CDR1 reads SGHDN; CDR2 reads FVKESK. The CDR3: CASSQAGGHQETQYF. CDR3 nucleotides: TGTGCCAGCAGCCAGGCGGGAGGCCACCAAGAGACCCAGTACTTC.

V usage is TRBV4-1 and J usage is TRBJ1-5, with 7 bases lining up with TRBD1. V dropped 3 bases and J dropped 7; count of bases not matched to a gene: 6. The CDR3 runs to 14 residues. Germline V gene sequence: CDR1 MGHRA, CDR2 YSYEKL. CDR3 DNA sequence: TGCGCCAGCAGCCAGACAGGGAGTAAGCAGCCCCAGCATTTT. This codes for CASSQTGSKQPQHF.

CDR3 in DNA: TGTGCCAGCAGCTACGCCCGGGACACTGAAGCTTTCTTT. Translation gives CASSYARDTEAFF. V usage is TRBV7-3 and J usage is TRBJ1-1, with D unresolved. V was clipped by 4 bases and J by 3 bases, with 9 bases between them. The germline V gene has CDR1 SGHTA and CDR2 FQGTGA. The CDR3 contains 13 residues. The whole variable domain, remainder taken from reference TRBV7-3 and TRBJ1-1, is GAGVSQTPSNKVTEKGKYVELRCDPISGHTALYWYRQSLGQGPEFLIYFQGTGAADDSGLPNDRFFAVRPEGSVSTLKIQRTERGDSAVYLCASSYARDTEAFFGQGTRLTVV.

V is TRBV19 and J is TRBJ1-1; maybe TRBD1 (6 bases). The V end lost 7 bases, the J end lost 4 bases, and 16 bases lay between the germline ends. CDR1 LNHDA and CDR2 SQIVND come from the germline V gene (reference sequence). CDR3 size: 14 residues. The CDR3 bases are TGTGCCAGTACTTGGGGTAGGGGGGGCACTGAAGCTTTCTTT. Amino acid sequence: CASTWGRGGTEAFF.

The rearrangement links TRBV4-1 to TRBJ1-4, with TRBD1 as a possible D gene (6 bases). Germline values: CDR1 MGHRA, CDR2 YSYEKL. The CDR3 has 13 amino acids. V lost 10 bases to trimming and J lost 4 bases, with 13 bases between them. CDR3 protein: CAIGGGVNEKLFF. CDR3 in DNA: TGCGCCATCGGAGGGGGGGTTAATGAAAAACTGTTTTTT.

The rearrangement uses TRBV7-9 and TRBJ2-3; 7 positions match TRBD1. Trimming at V came to 7 bases and at J to 3 bases, leaving 4 bases not matched to a gene. Germline V lookup: CDR1 SEHNR, CDR2 FQNEAQ (reference sequence). The CDR3 sequence is 13 residues long. CDR3 in amino acids: CASTRQGTDTQYF. The CDR3 bases are TGTGCCAGCACCAGACAGGGAACAGATACGCAGTATTTT.